These 27 T cell receptor beta chains were all obtained from the same sample, sequenced in a study of T cells after yellow fever vaccination. Each CDR3 protein is one row after TCRdb ran MiXCR on the 5' RACE reads. Among 620,000 or so distinct CDR3 sequences listed, roughly an eighth were seen once. The material sequenced was PBMCs, taken on the day of the yellow fever booster vaccination. The receptors shown here come from a man under 40 who received the YFV17D yellow fever vaccine.

In this sample, this clonotype turned up a few times. The V call is TRBV11-1, the J call TRBJ1-3; no clear D. Germline lookup yields CDR1 SGHAT and CDR2 FQDESV (reference sequence). V was trimmed by 2 bases and J by 0 bases, leaving 26 bases between them. CDR3 length equals 21 residues. The CDR3 sequence: CASSLRSRGQEESSSGNTIYF. As DNA, the CDR3 is TGTGCCAGCAGCTTAAGGTCGCGTGGTCAGGAAGAATCTAGCTCTGGAAACACCATATATTTT. The full variable domain, its missing parts supplied by reference TRBV11-1 and TRBJ1-3, is EAEVAQSPRYKITEKSQAVAFWCDPISGHATLYWYRQILGQGPELLVQFQDESVVDDSQLPKDRFSAERLKGVDSTLKIQPAELGDSAMYLCASSLRSRGQEESSSGNTIYFGEGSWLTVV.

The chain carries TRBV14 and TRBJ2-3; 9 bases are shared with TRBD1. Germline V gives CDR1 SGHDN, CDR2 FVKESK. J was trimmed by 1 base and V by 4 bases; bases with no gene match: 6. This CDR3 contains 16 residues. The DNA for the CDR3 is TGTGCCAGCAGCCTCGGGACAGGGTCCGGCACAGATACGCAGTATTTT. It codes for CASSLGTGSGTDTQYF.

V is TRBV7-9 and J is TRBJ1-2, with 7 bases that match TRBD1. The V segment lost 5 bases and the J segment 7 bases; nucleotides outside the gene matches: 10. Germline V gene lookup returns CDR1 SEHNR and CDR2 FQNEAQ (reference sequence). The CDR3 covers 14 residues. CDR3 residues: CASSITDREGGYTF. DNA for the CDR3: TGTGCCAGCAGCATAACCGACAGGGAAGGTGGCTACACCTTC.

This clonotype was seen more than once but under ten times. The CDR3 loop reads CASSPEATGAQYF. DNA of the CDR3: TGTGCCAGTAGCCCAGAGGCGACTGGGGCCCAGTACTTC. V is TRBV19 and J is TRBJ2-5, with unresolved D. Germline V lookup: CDR1 LNHDA, CDR2 SQIVND (reference sequence). V was clipped by 6 bases and J by 9 bases, with 17 bases between them. CDR3 length equals 13 residues.

J is TRBJ2-7 and V is TRBV7-2; 9 bases are a match to TRBD2. The CDR3 has 17 residues. The germline gives CDR1 SGHTA, CDR2 FQGNSA. J gave up 4 bases and V 0 bases, and 10 bases lay outside the gene matches. The CDR3 sequence: CASSLAASGTLGYEQYF. The CDR3, as DNA: TGTGCCAGCAGCTTAGCGGCTAGCGGGACGTTGGGATACGAGCAGTACTTC.

This clonotype was counted between two and nine times. The chain combines TRBV6-5 with TRBJ1-2; no clear D. The CDR3 length is 16 residues. V lost 2 bases to trimming and J lost 0 bases, with 13 bases between them. Germline CDR1 reads MNHEY; CDR2 reads SVGAGI. CDR3 amino acids: CASSYIASTSNYGYTF. The CDR3, as DNA: TGTGCCAGCAGTTACATAGCGTCAACCTCTAACTATGGCTACACCTTC.

The chain carries TRBV12-3 or TRBV12-4 and TRBJ2-7, with 10 bases that match TRBD1. There are 15 residues in the CDR3. The V segment lost 6 bases and the J segment 2 bases; nucleotides outside the gene matches: 7. CDR3 region: CASSTGGQGTYEQYF. CDR3 bases: TGTGCCAGCAGCACGGGGGGACAGGGGACCTACGAGCAGTACTTC.

The chain joins TRBV5-1 to TRBJ2-3; D is possibly TRBD1 or TRBD2 (5 bases each). V lost 4 bases and J lost 4, with 13 bases in between. The length of the CDR3 is 14 residues. Germline V gene lookup returns CDR1 SGHRS and CDR2 YFSETQ. CDR3 sequence (DNA): TGCGCCAGCAGCACCGGGACCCCACCAGATACGCAGTATTTT. Translation gives CASSTGTPPDTQYF.

This clonotype has a handful of counts. V usage is TRBV15 and J usage is TRBJ1-3; no firm D call. V was shortened by 1 base and J by 8 bases, with 6 bases between the two germline ends. The CDR3 has 12 residues. The germline CDR1 and CDR2 sequences are LNHNV and YYDKDF (reference sequence). In DNA form, the CDR3 reads TGTGCCACCAGCAGAGCATTAGACACCATATATTTT. Translation: CATSRALDTIYF.

The table lists this clonotype with a few counts. The V and J genes are TRBV3-1 and TRBJ2-7; D is uncertain. V lost 7 bases and J lost 1, with 29 bases in between. Germline V lookup: CDR1 LGHDT, CDR2 YNNKEL (reference sequence). This CDR3 contains 19 residues. The CDR3 spells CASNRQIGWAAKKSYEQYF. The CDR3 DNA reads TGTGCCAGCAACCGCCAAATCGGATGGGCTGCGAAGAAATCCTACGAGCAGTACTTC.

The genes are TRBV7-2 and TRBJ2-7; 7 bases are a match to TRBD1. Germline V CDR1 and CDR2: SGHTA, FQGNSA. V shed 7 bases and J 4 bases; nucleotides not matched to a gene: 4. The CDR3 has 12 residues. CDR3 sequence (DNA): TGTGCCAGCACCCCGGGACAGTACGAGCAGTACTTC. This codes for CASTPGQYEQYF.

CDR3: CASSWAKAGAYNEQFF. In DNA form, the CDR3 reads TGTGCCAGCAGCTGGGCTAAAGCGGGAGCCTACAATGAGCAGTTCTTC. The J gene is TRBJ2-1, the V gene TRBV5-4; 8 bases are a match to TRBD2. CDR1 SGHNT and CDR2 YYREEE come from the germline V gene (reference sequence). CDR3 length: 16 residues. Unmatched junction bases numbered 7, after V lost 3 bases and J lost 2 bases.

V and J are TRBV4-2 and TRBJ1-2; no clear D gene. CDR1 is LGHNA, CDR2 YNFKEQ, per germline. V lost 8 bases and J 3 bases, leaving 13 bases between the germline ends. The CDR3 sequence is 13 residues long. The CDR3: CASGAFGDYGYTF. The CDR3 DNA sequence: TGTGCCAGCGGTGCCTTCGGGGACTATGGCTACACCTTC.

This clonotype showed up just a few times. The V and J genes are TRBV6-5 and TRBJ2-1; D remains unclear. Germline values: CDR1 MNHEY, CDR2 SVGAGI. This CDR3 is 12 amino acids long. The V end was cut by 7 bases, the J end by 7 bases, with 11 bases between. CDR3 in DNA: TGTGCCAGCAAGGCAGGCTTGAATGAGCAGTTCTTC. This translates into CASKAGLNEQFF.

V is TRBV28 and J is TRBJ1-1; D unresolved. V gave up 6 bases and J gave up 3 bases, with 11 bases separating them. Germline V CDR1 and CDR2: MDHEN, SYDVKM. This CDR3 has 13 amino acids. The CDR3 nucleotides are TGTGCCAGCAGATCAACATTGTACACTGAAGCTTTCTTT. It specifies CASRSTLYTEAFF.

A few counts support this clonotype. This rearrangement joins TRBV4-3 to TRBJ2-2, with TRBD2 as a possible D gene (5 bases). The CDR3 is 16 amino acids. Trimming removed 1 base from V and 4 bases from J, with 13 bases in between. Looked up from germline, CDR1 is LGHNA and CDR2 is YSLEER. The CDR3 spells CASSQAWGAGTGELFF. DNA for the CDR3: TGCGCCAGCAGCCAAGCTTGGGGAGCTGGCACCGGGGAGCTGTTTTTT.

This clonotype has more than one count but fewer than ten. This chain uses TRBV7-2 with TRBJ1-6; 8 bases map to TRBD1. V was clipped by 5 bases and J by 11 bases; unmatched bases: 8. The CDR3 consists of 14 residues. Germline CDR1 reads SGHTA; CDR2 reads FQGNSA. In DNA form, the CDR3 reads TGTGCCAGCAGCCAGCAGGGGGCTGTGACACCCCTCCACTTT. Translation gives CASSQQGAVTPLHF.

The chain links TRBV7-2 to TRBJ1-1, with no clear D. The CDR3 is 13 amino acids. The V gene lost 0 bases and the J gene lost 14 bases, with 16 bases spanning the gap. Germline assignment: CDR1 SGHTA and CDR2 FQGNSA. CDR3 in DNA: TGTGCCAGCAGCTTAGCCGCCCCAAGTGAAGTATTCTTT. It yields the protein CASSLAAPSEVFF.

This clonotype has ten or more counts. Sequence at one end of the junction differs from germline and may be a read error. The chain carries TRBV5-1 and TRBJ2-1, with 9 nucleotides matching TRBD1. Looked up from germline, CDR1 is SGHRS and CDR2 is YFSETQ. The length of the CDR3 is 15 residues. The CDR3 here is CASSLGQGTYNEQFF. In nucleotides, the CDR3 is TGTGCCAGCAGCTTGGGACAGGGAACCTACAATGAGCAGTTCTTC. The variable domain in full, with the rest retrieved from reference TRBV5-1 and TRBJ2-1, is KAGVTQTPRYLIKTRGQQVTLSCSPISGHRSVSWYQQTPGQGLQFLFEYFSETQRNKGNFPGRFSGRQFSNSRSEMNVSTLELGDSALYLCASSLGQGTYNEQFFGPGTRLTVL.

This chain connects TRBV30 to TRBJ2-7; D tentatively reads TRBD1 or TRBD2 (6 bases each). This CDR3 region has 14 residues. The ends were cut back, 3 bases at V and 6 bases at J, with 18 bases in the middle. Looked up from germline, CDR1 is GTSNPN and CDR2 is SVGIG (reference sequence). The CDR3 region is CAWSGGGRQVEQYF. In DNA form, the CDR3 reads TGTGCCTGGAGCGGGGGCGGGCGCCAGGTCGAGCAGTACTTC.

In this sample, this clonotype turned up a few times. The rearrangement uses TRBV4-3 and TRBJ2-4; 10 bases are a match to TRBD1. J lost 5 bases, V lost 3 bases, and 4 bases had no gene match. Germline values: CDR1 LGHNA, CDR2 YSLEER. This CDR3 has 15 residues. The CDR3, as DNA: TGCGCCAGCAGCCACCTAGGACAGGGGGAAAACATTCAGTACTTC. Residues: CASSHLGQGENIQYF.

The chain uses TRBV5-1 and TRBJ2-7; TRBD1 matches at 12 bases. The V segment lost 4 bases and the J segment 6 bases; nucleotides outside the gene matches: 8. This CDR3 spans 15 amino acids. Germline CDR1 reads SGHRS; CDR2 reads YFSETQ. The CDR3 spells CASSASTGQGAEQYF. CDR3 DNA sequence: TGCGCCAGCAGCGCAAGCACGGGACAGGGGGCCGAGCAGTACTTC.

This clonotype was picked up many times. CDR3 region: CASSLGRDNEQFF. The DNA for the CDR3 is TGCGCCAGCAGCTTGGGGCGGGACAATGAGCAGTTCTTC. The rearrangement joins TRBV5-1 to TRBJ2-1; tentative D call: TRBD2 (5 bases). V was cut by 0 bases and J by 5 bases, with 6 bases left in between. The V gene's germline CDR1 is SGHRS and CDR2 YFSETQ. The CDR3 is made up of 13 amino acids.

This clonotype has more than one count but fewer than ten. The chain uses TRBV5-1 and TRBJ2-7, with 7 bases matching TRBD2. The CDR3 loop spans 15 amino acids. Germline V lookup: CDR1 SGHRS, CDR2 YFSETQ. The ends lost 1 base at V and 5 bases at J; junction bases unmatched: 9. The CDR3 sequence is CASSLQAGITNEQYF. CDR3 coding DNA: TGCGCCAGCAGCTTGCAAGCGGGAATCACGAACGAGCAGTACTTC.

The chain employs TRBV9 and TRBJ2-5, with 7 bases identical to TRBD2. The CDR3 extends over 15 amino acids. Germline V CDR1 and CDR2: SGDLS, YYNGEE. After removal of 4 bases from V and 5 bases from J, the junction contained 11 bases not matched to a gene. This chain's CDR3 is CASSPRGGTGETQYF. DNA of the CDR3: TGTGCCAGCAGCCCTAGGGGAGGGACTGGGGAGACCCAGTACTTC.

The V and J genes are TRBV10-1 and TRBJ2-1; 11 nucleotides align to TRBD2. CDR3 length: 16 residues. From germline, CDR1 is WNHNN and CDR2 SYGVQD (reference sequence). The V gene end was trimmed by 2 bases and the J gene end by 6 bases; junction bases not matched to a gene: 6. The CDR3 DNA reads TGCGCCAGCAGTGAGCCTCTAGCGGGAGGTTCCAATGAGCAGTTCTTC. Its protein is CASSEPLAGGSNEQFF.

This clonotype was seen more than once but under ten times. The CDR3 is CASSPGVVYEQYF. For the CDR3, the DNA is TGTGCCAGCAGCCCTGGAGTAGTCTACGAGCAGTACTTC. The chain carries TRBV9 and TRBJ2-7; D not resolved. Germline CDR1 and CDR2: SGDLS and YYNGEE. V was cut by 4 bases and J by 3 bases, with 11 bases left in between. This CDR3 is built from 13 residues.